This TCR beta chain was found in a study of control samples from healthy donors and cancer patients. Profiled with immunoSEQ multiplex PCR; TCRdb holds only in-frame clones, not every one. This table has some 120,000 clones, about 90% appearing once. Looked up from germline, CDR1 is LNHDA and CDR2 is SQIVND (reference sequence). V was cut by 7 bases and J by 5 bases, with 14 bases left in between. The CDR3 spans 14 residues. The chain has TRBV19 and TRBJ2-2; the D gene could be TRBD1 or TRBD2 (5 bases each). The TCR sequence derives from a man aged 18 to 30 in good health. Sequences were obtained from blood. The CDR3, as DNA: TGTGCCAGTAAACCCGGGACGGTGACCGGGGAGCTGTTTTTT. The encoded protein is CASKPGTVTGELFF.